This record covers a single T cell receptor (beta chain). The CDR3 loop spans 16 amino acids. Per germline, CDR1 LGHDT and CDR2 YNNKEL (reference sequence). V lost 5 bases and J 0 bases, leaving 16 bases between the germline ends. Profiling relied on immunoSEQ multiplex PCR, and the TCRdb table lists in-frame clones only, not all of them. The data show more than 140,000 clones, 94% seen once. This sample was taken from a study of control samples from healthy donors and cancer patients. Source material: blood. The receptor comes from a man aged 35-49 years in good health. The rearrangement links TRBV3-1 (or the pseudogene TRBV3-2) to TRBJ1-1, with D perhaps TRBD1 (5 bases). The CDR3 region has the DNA TGTGCCAGCAGCGAATCCGGGACGTTAATGAACACTGAAGCTTTCTTT. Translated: CASSESGTLMNTEAFF.